This entry concerns a single T cell receptor beta chain. Using immunoSEQ multiplex PCR, the repertoire was profiled, and TCRdb retains in-frame clones only, with some absent. Counted here are 250,000 to 300,000 clones, approximately 80% occurring once; the ten biggest clones make up 5%. Participants, roughly 18 to 90 years old, spanned about 26 US areas. Cohort allocation depended upon clinical history that participants reported. Each exposed participant met a COVID-19 case in the 2 weeks preceding study entry. Germline CDR1 reads LGHNA; CDR2 reads YNFKEQ. V trimming: 0 bases; J trimming: 8 bases; junction bases outside the gene matches: 12. The CDR3 contains 16 residues. These data come from a study of blood T cell repertoires in COVID-19. Turning to the study itself: The United States, Italy and Spain supplied acute and convalescent COVID-19 samples.

The sequence was obtained from a man aged 35 to 55 who had been exposed to COVID-19. The chain is built from TRBV4-2 and TRBJ2-5, with 7 bases aligning to TRBD2. The sample comprised PBMCs or T cells enriched from blood (not recorded which). The CDR3 sequence is CASSQDVGLGRKTQYF. The CDR3 DNA is TGTGCCAGCAGCCAAGATGTAGGACTAGGGCGGAAAACCCAGTACTTC.